This T cell receptor (beta chain) stems from a study of tumour-infiltrating T cells in Burkitt lymphoma. Across the study: Survival, overall and progression-free, tracked with productive clonality.

V was pared by 6 bases and J by 3 bases, with 7 bases of the junction left unmatched. CDR1 ENHRY and CDR2 SYGVKD come from the germline V gene. CDR3 length: 14 amino acids. Sequencing was performed with immunoSEQ multiplex PCR; in TCRdb, only in-frame clones are kept and a portion is missing. The sample contains 11,000 to 15,000 clones, 85% of which appear only once. The sequence was obtained from a human donor with diffuse large B-cell lymphoma. The rearrangement uses TRBV10-3 and TRBJ2-7; 8 nucleotides line up with TRBD2. Sequencing was done on a sample of tumor tissue. CDR3 bases: TGTGCCATCAGAAGAGCGGGAGCCAACTACGAGCAGTACTTC. Encoded protein: CAIRRAGANYEQYF.